Listed below are T cell receptor beta chains from one sample, sequenced in a study of T cells expressing NK-cell markers. TCRdb reprocessed the 5' RACE reads and stores each CDR3 protein as one record, lacking DNA. This sample contains about 400,000 distinct CDR3 sequences. The sample taken for sequencing was blood T cells: a sorted CD56 or NKG2C T cell subset, CD4+ or CD8+ T cells, or bulk PBMC T cells (not recorded which). The receptors were sampled from a woman in her fifties or sixties in good health. Both conserved end residues are part of each CDR3.

CDR3: CASSVNRGRDTEAFF; J: TRBJ1-1; V: TRBV19
CDR3: CSVTRAGSQETQYF; J: TRBJ2-5; V: TRBV29-1
CDR3: CASSQERTGTSSFVGEQFF; J: TRBJ2-1; V: TRBV4-1
CDR3: CSARDPGAGGNTIYF; J: TRBJ1-3; V: TRBV20-1
CDR3: CASSLKQGAKNIQYF; J: TRBJ2-4; V: TRBV6-5
CDR3: CASSPTGTDTDTQYF; J: TRBJ2-3; V: TRBV7-9
CDR3: CASSLGQRENTGELFF; J: TRBJ2-2; V: TRBV5-1
CDR3: CASSLGEQGGKNEQFF; J: TRBJ2-1; V: TRBV5-1
CDR3: CASSLGTGGDGYTF; J: TRBJ1-2; V: TRBV12-3/TRBV12-4
CDR3: CSVEDRPSLDTQYF; J: TRBJ2-3; V: TRBV29-1
CDR3: CASSNLAGAVSAQYF; J: TRBJ2-3; V: TRBV7-3
CDR3: CASDDNKGRDIQYF; J: TRBJ2-4; V: TRBV14
CDR3: CASSPVAGAPRRFF; J: TRBJ2-1; V: TRBV6-5
CDR3: CASSLAHPGPTDTQYF; J: TRBJ2-3; V: TRBV7-6
CDR3: CSAMGLADLQETQYF; J: TRBJ2-5; V: TRBV20-1
CDR3: CASSPGGLNYGYTF; J: TRBJ1-2; V: TRBV28
CDR3: CASRQGKEYEQYF; J: TRBJ2-7; V: TRBV12-3/TRBV12-4
CDR3: CASSLDAGPSTDTQYF; J: TRBJ2-3; V: TRBV5-1
CDR3: CASHRRILMNTEAFF; J: TRBJ1-1; V: TRBV5-6
CDR3: CASSSYSYEQYF; J: TRBJ2-7; V: TRBV5-5
CDR3: CATGTGIAGELFF; J: TRBJ2-2; V: TRBV10-3
CDR3: CATSRVVEDTQYF; J: TRBJ2-3; V: TRBV15
CDR3: CASSLYGQGLDNEQFF; J: TRBJ2-1; V: TRBV12-3/TRBV12-4
CDR3: CATSPGVPNTDTQYF; J: TRBJ2-3; V: TRBV24-1
CDR3: CASSPGGDRYTF; J: TRBJ1-2; V: TRBV12-3/TRBV12-4
CDR3: CASLKGVGSYEQYF; J: TRBJ2-7; V: TRBV21-1
CDR3: CASSRPGGIGLEQYF; J: TRBJ2-7; V: TRBV6-5
CDR3: CASRPLNNNEQFF; J: TRBJ2-1; V: TRBV5-1
CDR3: CASRPQGLLTSMNTGELFF; J: TRBJ2-2; V: TRBV6-5
CDR3: CASSSGGAYTDTQYF; J: TRBJ2-3; V: TRBV6-5
CDR3: CASSYSSVGWGREGDTQYF; J: TRBJ2-3; V: TRBV6-6
CDR3: CASSTYPAGNTGELFF; J: TRBJ2-2; V: TRBV12-3/TRBV12-4
CDR3: CASSEDPWGEQFF; J: TRBJ2-1; V: TRBV6-1
CDR3: CASRGENYGYTF; J: TRBJ1-2; V: TRBV7-9
CDR3: CASMWGSGANVLTF; J: TRBJ2-6; V: TRBV19
CDR3: CSVFITGFQETQYF; J: TRBJ2-5; V: TRBV29-1
CDR3: CASSYLEGGPNTGELFF; J: TRBJ2-2; V: TRBV5-1
CDR3: CASSAVPDYSNQPQHF; J: TRBJ1-5; V: TRBV5-8
CDR3: CASSLMGQGAGEAFF; J: TRBJ1-1; V: TRBV7-9
CDR3: CASSLGRSTYEQYF; J: TRBJ2-7; V: TRBV5-1
CDR3: CASSILGSNQPQHF; J: TRBJ1-5; V: TRBV19
CDR3: CASSQGSGRGEQFF; J: TRBJ2-1; V: TRBV3-1
CDR3: CASSLGSEVRSLAAFF; J: TRBJ1-1; V: TRBV5-1
CDR3: CASSFPGLYEQYF; J: TRBJ2-7; V: TRBV7-8
CDR3: CASKGSDQPQHF; J: TRBJ1-5; V: TRBV12-3/TRBV12-4
CDR3: CASSSFLGGNEQFF; J: TRBJ2-1; V: TRBV7-8
CDR3: CASRDRGIDEQFF; J: TRBJ2-1; V: TRBV12-3/TRBV12-4
CDR3: CASSLYDRGEYGYTF; J: TRBJ1-2; V: TRBV11-2
CDR3: CASNRDRITDTQYF; J: TRBJ2-3; V: TRBV4-1
CDR3: CASSFKLAGGRIDYEQYF; J: TRBJ2-7; V: TRBV7-9
CDR3: CASSLGKGETF; J: TRBJ1-2; V: TRBV5-6
CDR3: CASSPGRSSQAKNIQYF; J: TRBJ2-4; V: TRBV12-3/TRBV12-4
CDR3: CASSLRQDEGETQYF; J: TRBJ2-5; V: TRBV11-3
CDR3: CASSQRTSGSSGGELFF; J: TRBJ2-2; V: TRBV5-5
CDR3: CASSPLFTINEQFF; J: TRBJ2-1; V: TRBV7-9
CDR3: CASSLQGVGDTGELFF; J: TRBJ2-2; V: TRBV11-3
CDR3: CASSLDSGRRDEQFF; J: TRBJ2-1; V: TRBV7-9
CDR3: CSVGSGKNIQYF; J: TRBJ2-4; V: TRBV29-1
CDR3: CASRGTSGSSGTDTQYF; J: TRBJ2-3; V: TRBV6-4
CDR3: CASSTPGQGYNEQFF; J: TRBJ2-1; V: TRBV19